This T cell receptor beta chain is from a study of blood T cell repertoires in COVID-19. CDR3 length: 16 residues. Germline CDR1 and CDR2: SEHNR and FQNEAQ (reference sequence). Trimming cost V 5 bases and J 5 bases; bases outside gene matches: 8. Sequenced by immunoSEQ multiplex PCR; TCRdb stores in-frame clones only, minus some. Here the sample spans 250,000 or so clones, 88% being singletons. The chain couples TRBV7-9 to TRBJ2-1; 11 positions agree with TRBD2. This TCR was recovered from a woman aged 40 to 50 who had been exposed to COVID-19. Material for sequencing was PBMCs or T cells enriched from blood (not recorded which). This chain's CDR3 is CASSLPTSGGHNEQFF. Written as DNA, the CDR3 is TGTGCCAGCAGCCTACCTACTAGCGGGGGCCACAATGAGCAGTTCTTC.